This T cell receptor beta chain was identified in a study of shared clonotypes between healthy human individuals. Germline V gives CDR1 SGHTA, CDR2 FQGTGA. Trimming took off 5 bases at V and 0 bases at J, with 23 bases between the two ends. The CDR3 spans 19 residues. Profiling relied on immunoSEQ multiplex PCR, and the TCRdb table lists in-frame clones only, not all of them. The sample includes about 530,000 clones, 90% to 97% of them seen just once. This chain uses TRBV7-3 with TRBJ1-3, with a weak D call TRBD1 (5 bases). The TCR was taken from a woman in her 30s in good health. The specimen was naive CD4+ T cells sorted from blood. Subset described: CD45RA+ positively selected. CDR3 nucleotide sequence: TGTGCCAGCAGCCCATCCCCCGGAGGACACCAAGGCTCTGGAAACACCATATATTTT. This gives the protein CASSPSPGGHQGSGNTIYF.